Each of the 27 T cell receptor beta chains below was sequenced from the same sample in a study of blood T cells in healthy people across ages. A second roughly 6 to 11 cycle PCR used barcoded and J-beta primers. From the 5' RACE reads, TCRdb called clonotypes with MiXCR, one entry per CDR3 protein. The table records around 1,900,000 distinct CDR3 sequences, about two fifths of them present only once. The sequenced sample was blood. These receptor sequences come from a human donor in good health.

This clonotype has a handful of counts. CDR3 DNA sequence: TGTGCCAGCAGCTTAGAATCAAGGGCTAGTGACATTCAGTACTTC. Translation gives CASSLESRASDIQYF. The chain joins TRBV7-2 to TRBJ2-4; the D is unclear. The CDR3 has 15 residues. The germline CDR1 and CDR2 sequences are SGHTA and FQGNSA. The V end was cut by 1 base, the J end by 8 bases, with 15 bases between.

J is TRBJ1-1 and V is TRBV5-5; D is undetermined. Germline V gives CDR1 SGHKS, CDR2 YYEKEE (reference sequence). This CDR3 has 16 amino acids. V was clipped by 2 bases and J by 0 bases, with 14 bases between them. The CDR3 coding sequence is TGTGCCAGCAGCTTTCTCACGGTTGACGTGAACACTGAAGCTTTCTTT. It codes for CASSFLTVDVNTEAFF.

This CDR3 reads CASSPMDRGPNYGYTF. CDR3 in DNA: TGTGCCAGCAGCCCGATGGACAGGGGGCCCAACTATGGCTACACCTTC. This rearrangement joins TRBV3-1 to TRBJ1-2; 11 bases match TRBD1. V dropped 4 bases and J dropped 2; count of bases not matched to a gene: 6. The germline V gene has CDR1 LGHDT and CDR2 YNNKEL (reference sequence). This CDR3 has 16 amino acids.

This clonotype has a single count. At one end the junction does not follow the germline gene, possibly because of a read error. The chain couples TRBV27 to TRBJ2-7, with a weak D call TRBD1 (5 bases). The CDR3 is 14 amino acids. The germline V gene has CDR1 MNHEY and CDR2 SMNVEV (reference sequence). The CDR3 reads CASSCIQGSYELYF. CDR3 DNA sequence: TGTGCCAGCAGTTGCATTCAGGGCTCCTACGAGCTGTACTTC.

As to this clonotype: At one end, the junction sequence differs from germline, possibly due to a read error. The chain is built from TRBV7-3 and TRBJ2-1; the match to TRBD2 covers 9 bases. Germline assignment: CDR1 SGHTA and CDR2 FQGTGA. The length of the CDR3 is 15 residues. CDR3 residues: CASSDRTSAYNDQFF. The CDR3 coding sequence is TGTGCCAGCAGCGACCGGACTAGCGCCTACAATGACCAGTTCTTC.

The V gene is TRBV5-6, the J gene TRBJ2-7; the match to TRBD1 covers 9 bases. CDR1 and CDR2 (germline): SGHDT, YYEEEE. With 6 bases clipped from V and 2 bases from J, the junction kept 9 bases outside the gene matches. The CDR3 runs to 15 residues. The CDR3 nucleotides read TGTGCCAGCACCGCCGTGGGGGACAGGGCCTACGAGCAGTACTTC. Protein: CASTAVGDRAYEQYF.

V usage is TRBV2 and J usage is TRBJ2-3; D call uncertain. The CDR3 contains 12 residues. Per the germline V gene, CDR1 is SNHLY and CDR2 is FYNNEI. Trimming shortened V by 2 bases and J by 6 bases, and 6 bases separated the two germline ends. The CDR3 coding sequence is TGTGCCAGCAGTGAAATGGTGGATACGCAGTATTTT. Translating gives CASSEMVDTQYF.

A remark on this clonotype: A much more abundant neighbour one base away suggests this may be a read error. The V and J genes are TRBV20-1 and TRBJ2-4; TRBD1 aligns across 7 bases. The CDR3 consists of 13 residues. Looked up from germline, CDR1 is DFQATT and CDR2 is SNEGSKA (reference sequence). DNA of the CDR3: TGCAGCGCACTGATGACAGGGAAAAACGTTCAGTACTTC. Protein product: CSALMTGKNVQYF.

The chain carries TRBV6-6 and TRBJ1-6, with D maybe TRBD1 (6 bases). V shed 7 bases and J shed 9 bases, with 16 bases lying between them. The V gene's germline CDR1 is MNHNY and CDR2 SVGAGI (reference sequence). This CDR3 is built from 14 residues. The DNA for the CDR3 is TGTGCCAGCATATACAGGGATGGGGGTTCACCCCTCCACTTT. This gives the protein CASIYRDGGSPLHF.

The chain combines TRBV5-1 with TRBJ1-1; TRBD1 might be the D (6 bases). Trimming cost V 4 bases and J 5 bases, with 15 bases left between them. Germline V CDR1 and CDR2: SGHRS, YFSETQ. The CDR3 is made up of 14 amino acids. The CDR3: CASSGSGGLTEAFF. The CDR3 bases are TGCGCCAGCAGCGGGAGTGGGGGGCTGACTGAAGCTTTCTTT.

This clonotype showed up many times. The chain employs TRBV7-2 and TRBJ2-3; D gene ambiguous. Germline V lookup: CDR1 SGHTA, CDR2 FQGNSA. This CDR3 is 12 amino acids long. Trimming cost V 4 bases and J 2 bases, with 4 bases left between them. The CDR3 bases are TGTGCCAGCAGCTCCTTCACAGATACGCAGTATTTT. Protein sequence: CASSSFTDTQYF.

This clonotype was observed a few times. The chain carries TRBV6-2 or TRBV6-3 and TRBJ1-6; 7 bases match TRBD1. The trim removed 5 bases at V and 7 bases at J, leaving 11 bases unmatched. CDR1 is MNHEY and CDR2 is SVGEGT in the germline V gene. The CDR3 loop spans 16 amino acids. In nucleotides, the CDR3 is TGTGCCAGCAGTGCCCGGACAGGTTTGACGAATTCACCCCTCCACTTT. Translating it yields CASSARTGLTNSPLHF.

This clonotype has a handful of counts. The chain employs TRBV6-6 and TRBJ1-4; weak D call: TRBD1 (6 bases). CDR1 and CDR2 from the germline V gene are MNHNY and SVGAGI (reference sequence). The CDR3 loop spans 14 amino acids. V dropped 2 bases and J dropped 6 bases, with 10 bases sitting between them. As DNA, the CDR3 is TGTGCCAGCAGTTACCGGGGGGCTGATGAAAAACTGTTTTTT. Amino acids: CASSYRGADEKLFF.

The chain has TRBV20-1 and TRBJ2-5; no clear D. The germline gives CDR1 DFQATT, CDR2 SNEGSKA (reference sequence). This CDR3 comprises 13 residues. V shed 7 bases and J shed 3 bases, with 15 bases lying between them. Here the CDR3 DNA reads TGCAGTGGCCATGTCCGGGCCGAAGAGACCCAGTACTTC. It codes for CSGHVRAEETQYF.

The chain couples TRBV7-2 to TRBJ1-1, with D tentatively TRBD1 (5 bases). V was shortened by 3 bases and J by 6 bases, with 14 bases between the two germline ends. Germline V gene lookup returns CDR1 SGHTA and CDR2 FQGNSA. The CDR3 is 14 residues long. This CDR3 reads CASSFFQGAPEAFF. The CDR3 DNA sequence: TGTGCCAGCAGCTTCTTCCAAGGGGCGCCTGAAGCTTTCTTT.

This rearrangement joins TRBV24-1 to TRBJ1-2; 10 bases match TRBD1. Germline CDR1 KGHDR, CDR2 SFDVKD. J gave up 5 bases and V 4 bases, and 6 bases lay outside the gene matches. The CDR3 is 15 amino acids. CDR3 amino acids: CATSDPRTGGYGYTF. The CDR3 DNA sequence: TGTGCCACCAGTGACCCCCGGACAGGGGGTTATGGCTACACCTTC.

A few counts support this clonotype. The chain joins TRBV28 to TRBJ2-7; 10 bases are shared with TRBD1. CDR3 size: 16 residues. Trimming cost V 2 bases and J 4 bases; bases outside gene matches: 8. Germline V gene lookup returns CDR1 MDHEN and CDR2 SYDVKM. The CDR3 protein is CASSLPQGQGNYEQYF. In DNA form, the CDR3 reads TGTGCCAGCAGTTTACCCCAGGGACAGGGGAATTACGAGCAGTACTTC.

J is TRBJ2-1 and V is TRBV4-3, with 14 bases identical to TRBD2. With V trimmed by 0 bases and J by 1 base, 2 bases remained unmatched. This CDR3 region has 18 residues. The V gene's germline CDR1 is LGHNA and CDR2 YSLEER. The CDR3 sequence: CASSQDRTSGGSYNEQFF. The DNA for the CDR3 is TGCGCCAGCAGCCAAGATCGGACTAGCGGGGGGTCCTACAATGAGCAGTTCTTC.

This clonotype was observed a handful of times. This rearrangement joins TRBV20-1 to TRBJ2-5; 10 bases are shared with TRBD2. There are 16 residues in the CDR3. CDR1 is DFQATT, CDR2 SNEGSKA, per germline (reference sequence). Trimming at V came to 3 bases and at J to 5 bases, leaving 12 bases not matched to a gene. CDR3: CSASATSGEVWETQYF. CDR3 nucleotides: TGCAGTGCTAGTGCCACTAGCGGGGAAGTTTGGGAGACCCAGTACTTC.

The chain uses TRBV12-3 or TRBV12-4 and TRBJ1-3; D unclear. This CDR3 contains 16 residues. The V end lost 3 bases, the J end lost 2 bases, and 14 bases lay between the germline ends. The CDR3 DNA follows: TGTGCCAGCAGTTTCTCCATTCTGGTGGCTGGAAACACCATATATTTT. Translated, it gives CASSFSILVAGNTIYF.

The rearrangement uses TRBV6-1 and TRBJ1-1; 7 bases agree with TRBD1. The CDR3 spans 14 residues. CDR1 MNHNS and CDR2 SASEGT come from the germline V gene. V lost 6 bases and J lost 3; bases outside the gene matches: 7. CDR3 residues: CASSEGQSYTEAFF. Here the CDR3 DNA reads TGTGCCAGCAGCGAGGGACAGTCCTACACTGAAGCTTTCTTT.

This clonotype was observed a few times. The chain is built from TRBV15 and TRBJ2-1; D remains ambiguous. The V gene lost 5 bases and the J gene lost 3 bases, with 11 bases spanning the gap. Germline V gene sequence: CDR1 LNHNV, CDR2 YYDKDF (reference sequence). The CDR3 is 14 amino acids. CDR3 bases: TGTGCCACCAGCCGCCGGGTGGACTACAATGAGCAGTTCTTC. Its protein is CATSRRVDYNEQFF. Full variable domain (remainder filled in from reference TRBV15 and TRBJ2-1): DAMVIQNPRYQVTQFGKPVTLSCSQTLNHNVMYWYQQKSSQAPKLLFHYYDKDFNNEADTPDNFQSRRPNTSFCFLDIRSPGLGDTAMYLCATSRRVDYNEQFFGPGTRLTVL.

The chain joins TRBV20-1 to TRBJ1-2; D is unclear. Trimming shortened V by 1 base and J by 2 bases, and 8 bases separated the two germline ends. Germline V gene data show CDR1 as DFQATT and CDR2 as SNEGSKA (reference sequence). The CDR3 is 13 residues long. The CDR3 sequence: CSARATENYGYTF. In nucleotides, the CDR3 is TGCAGTGCTAGAGCCACAGAAAACTATGGCTACACCTTC.

CDR3 sequence (DNA): TGTGCCAGCAGTGATCGGAGAGGGCAGTTCTTC. It codes for CASSDRRGQFF. The genes are TRBV2 and TRBJ2-1; D call uncertain. The CDR3 spans 11 residues. V lost 3 bases and J 12 bases, leaving 9 bases between the germline ends. Germline V CDR1 and CDR2: SNHLY, FYNNEI.

This clonotype showed up just a few times. This chain connects TRBV5-6 to TRBJ1-1, with a weak D call TRBD1 (5 bases). Between the trimmed V and J ends, which lost 7 bases and 0 bases, there was a span of 28 bases. There are 19 residues in the CDR3. Germline CDR1 reads SGHDT; CDR2 reads YYEEEE. The CDR3 sequence is CASWGTGSSSASLNTEAFF. The CDR3 DNA is TGTGCCAGCTGGGGCACAGGTAGTTCGAGTGCCAGTTTGAACACTGAAGCTTTCTTT.

This clonotype was counted between two and nine times. The chain's CDR3 is CASIGFGDGETQYF. The CDR3 coding sequence is TGTGCCAGCATAGGGTTCGGGGATGGAGAGACCCAGTACTTC. The chain joins TRBV28 to TRBJ2-5; a possible D gene is TRBD2 (5 bases). The germline V gene encodes CDR1 MDHEN and CDR2 SYDVKM. The ends were cut back, 7 bases at V and 4 bases at J, with 16 bases in the middle. This CDR3 spans 14 amino acids.

This rearrangement joins TRBV10-3 to TRBJ1-4; D is ambiguous. Germline CDR1 is ENHRY and CDR2 is SYGVKD. V was pared by 7 bases and J by 5 bases, with 11 bases between. The CDR3 extends over 13 amino acids. CDR3 protein: CAITHKQNEKLFF. CDR3 sequence (DNA): TGTGCCATCACTCACAAACAGAATGAAAAACTGTTTTTT.